This TCR beta chain was observed in a study of T cell responses to AZD1222 COVID-19 vaccine (dated by TCRdb to about 2021). With respect to the entire study: AZD1222 recipients given second doses at about 4 weeks or at about 12 weeks were pooled, since spike-specific TCR depth and breadth were not found to differ between the two schedules. Trial participants were enrolled into age subgroups of 18-55, 56-69 and 70-plus years, which contained about 150, 27 and 61 TCR-sequenced participants, respectively. TCR sequencing was performed for approximately 240 trial participants, of whom about 210 were given two doses of AZD1222 and around 25 were given two doses of MenACWY control vaccine.

The investigation overall reported the following: In the small 56-69-year group, the increase in depth fell short of significance, most likely because of low power. Most participants were white British and females outnumbered males, and the authors suggested that clonal diversity may have been underestimated. Only five to seven AZD1222 recipients were SARS-CoV-2 seropositive at baseline, limiting conclusions about previously exposed vaccinees. After two AZD1222 doses, spike-specific TCR breadth and depth were significantly higher than at day 0 and than in MenACWY recipients. Epitopes outside the regions mutated in the B.1.351 and B.1.1.7 variants were reportedly recognized by nearly half of the unique spike-specific TCRs. Because no day 14 peak-response samples were available, repertoires were characterized only after the peak T cell response. CD4 TCRs associated with the vaccine covered the entire spike protein, and the dominant responses were in regions 160-218 and 743-854.

The CDR3 regions of human TCRbeta chains were analyzed by immunosequencing. From the authors' description of their analysis: Repertoire TCRs were checked for matches against a reference library of SARS-CoV-2-specific TCRs that had been generated using the MIRA antigen-specificity platform. Breadth was defined as the fraction of unique TCRs that were SARS-CoV-2-associated. Depth was defined as the fraction of total T cells that were SARS-CoV-2-associated. Using the MIRA data, every spike-specific TCR was mapped to the spike region that the TCR reacted to and assigned to either a CD4 or a CD8 class. Log10-transformed breadth and depth values were compared by one-way ANOVA with Sidak's multiple comparisons tests. In its TCRdb copy, this immuneACCESS table keeps in-frame sequences only and misses some clones. Where compared with another copy, unresolved V genes explain less than half of these, and the others have no known cause. The DNA was the basis for D and trimming; V, J and clone size are from that table. This sample holds 150,000 to 200,000 clones; more than 80% were observed only once. The ten largest account for about 3.9% of the sample.

From its cysteine to its phenylalanine, the CDR3 spans 13 amino acids. Only the CDR3 portion is preserved as DNA: 39 bases, with reading frame beginning at the first base. The germline V gene supplies CDR1 MNHNS and CDR2 SASEGT. Trimming costs V 2 bases and J 1 base, and their ends lie 5 bases apart. As concerns this clone: Its antigen specificity is not known. No clone much larger than this one lies a single base away; base qualities are absent.

The time point label here, explained by the study, means: baseline before first vaccination. Samples from vaccinated people were obtained from the UK trials COV001 and COV002, which included a single-blind randomized controlled phase 2/3 trial of AZD1222 (ChAdOx1 nCoV-19) in healthy adults. Trial participant PBMC samples were collected at day 0 and day 28 after the second dose for TCRbeta chain sequencing. The specimen was peripheral blood, collected on day 0 of AZD1222 vaccination. The chain joins TRBV6-1 to TRBJ1-1; no D gene call is confident. This TCR came from an adult in good health. The CDR3 region: CASSEKTNTEAFF. The DNA reads TGTGCCAGCAGTGAAAAAACGAACACTGAAGCTTTCTTT.